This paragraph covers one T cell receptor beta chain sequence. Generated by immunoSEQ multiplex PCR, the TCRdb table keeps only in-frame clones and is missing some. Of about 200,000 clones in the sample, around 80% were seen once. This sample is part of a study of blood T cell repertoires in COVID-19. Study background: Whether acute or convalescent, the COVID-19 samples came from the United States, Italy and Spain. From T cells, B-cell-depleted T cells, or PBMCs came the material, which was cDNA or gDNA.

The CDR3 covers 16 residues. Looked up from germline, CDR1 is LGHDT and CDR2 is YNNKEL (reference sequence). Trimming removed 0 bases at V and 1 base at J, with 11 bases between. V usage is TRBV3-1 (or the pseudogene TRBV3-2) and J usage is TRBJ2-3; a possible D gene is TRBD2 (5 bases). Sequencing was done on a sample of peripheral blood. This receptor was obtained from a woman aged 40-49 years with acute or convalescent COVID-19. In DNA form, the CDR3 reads TGTGCCAGCAGCCAAGATTGGGGAGACGGCACAGATACGCAGTATTTT. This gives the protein CASSQDWGDGTDTQYF.